This TCR beta chain was sequenced for a study of cytomegalovirus exposure and HLA in healthy donors. Findings and limits, study-wide: Follow-up analysis seemed to connect common viral pathogens with several of the most significant clusters identified. Available immune exposure information covered CMV serostatus only.

About this clone itself: Its target is unknown.

The CDR3 length is 16 residues. Losses at the gene ends were 5 bases for V and 1 base for J; bases not matched to a gene: 10. Germline CDR1 SGHTA, CDR2 FQGTGA. The PCR used 60 Vbeta and 13 Jbeta primers. Libraries were prepared by immunoSEQ multiplex PCR; TCRdb keeps only in-frame clonotypes and omits some of them. The table has 70,000 to 95,000 clones, approximately 84% seen once. The chain uses TRBV7-3 and TRBJ1-2, with 7 bases lining up with TRBD1. The TCR sequence derives from a woman aged 18-29 years in good health and CMV-seropositive. Sequenced input: PBMCs. The CDR3 coding sequence is TGTGCCAGCAGCGCCTCAGGGGGTCGGGGTAACTATGGCTACACCTTC. It encodes CASSASGGRGNYGYTF.